This TCR beta chain comes out of a study of chemoradiotherapy in HPV16-positive cancers (dated by TCRdb to between 2021 and 2023). About the study as a whole: Candidate HPV-specific T-cell clones and common TCR motifs were defined by functional T-cell assays performed on cells from two HPV16-positive patients. TCR repertoires from some 90 patients with HPV-related cancers were then used to track the candidate HPV-specific TCRs and motifs. The study set out to ask whether T-cell immunity against the HPV oncoproteins E6 and E7 changes over the course of chemoradiotherapy and whether that immunity affects survival.

As to this clone: The antigen it recognizes is unknown. Base qualities are not at hand, and no much larger clone is one base apart.

V is trimmed back by 7 bases and J by 3 bases, and the junction contains 2 bases that no gene match accounts for. Via the germline V gene (reference sequence), CDR1 is DFQATT and CDR2 SNEGSKA. The CDR3 contains 11 residues, cysteine and phenylalanine counted. The kept DNA is CDR3 alone, 33 bases in frame from the first base. Here is what the overall study found, with its caveats: The functional definition of HPV-specific T cells came from only two HPV16-positive patients, and the survival association was reported for HPV16-positive patients. Expansion of candidate HPV-specific clones and E7-related TCR motifs was observed in the tumor microenvironment during treatment, whereas no such expansion was observed for non-HPV-specific T cells. In HPV16-positive patients, expansion of HPV-responsive T cells during chemoradiotherapy was associated with improved recurrence-free survival.

Repertoires were sampled multiple times during chemoradiotherapy, which allowed clonal expansion in the tumor microenvironment to be followed. Libraries were prepared through the immunoSEQ multiplex PCR assay. The source is immuneACCESS, and TCRdb retained only in-frame sequences with V and J called. Part of the clones is not carried over; for the studies checked, unresolved V genes explain less than half of this, and the remainder is unexplained. The sample table holds fewer than 25,000 clones, of which roughly 73% were seen once. Roughly 2.5% of the sample is in the top ten clones. The chain couples TRBV20-1 to TRBJ1-1; 7 middle bases align to TRBD1. The sequence was collected from a human donor with HPV-associated anogenital cancer. The sample was gathered from a patient who underwent chemoradiotherapy. CDR3 region: CSGQGDTEAFF. The DNA is TGCAGTGGACAGGGAGACACTGAAGCTTTCTTT.